This T cell receptor (beta chain) comes out of a study of cytomegalovirus exposure and HLA in healthy donors. General study points: Reportedly, TCR beta sequences accurately predicted HLA-A and HLA-B alleles in most subjects. One variant, a missense change in DCLRE1C, was linked in a later analysis to TCR beta V- and J-gene trimming. The authors later found most CMV-associated TCR beta chains appeared HLA-restricted. Earlier analysis looked at TCR beta V segments, and most were productive about 90% or about 30% of the time.

This clone turned up a few times. Antigen: not known. Primers for the PCR totalled 60 Vbeta and 13 Jbeta. Repertoires were generated with immunoSEQ multiplex PCR, while TCRdb's copy carries only in-frame clones and drops some. Among roughly 130,000 clones, more than 60% were seen once, and the ten largest hold approximately 1.7%. This CDR3 spans 14 amino acids. CDR1 is SGHRS, CDR2 YFSETQ, per germline. Losses at the gene ends were 3 bases for V and 3 bases for J; bases not matched to a gene: 3. This receptor was taken from a woman in her forties in good health and CMV-seronegative. The specimen was PBMCs. The rearrangement joins TRBV5-1 to TRBJ1-1; TRBD1 agrees at 9 bases. CDR3 protein: CASSSDRGDTEAFF. CDR3 nucleotides: TGCGCCAGCAGCTCGGACAGGGGTGACACTGAAGCTTTCTTT.